The entry below describes one T cell receptor beta chain. The target of this receptor is not known. Sequence at one end of the junction differs from germline and may be a read error. Receptor amplification or capture employed 5' RACE. The second PCR ran for about 6 to 11 cycles and used a J-beta primer mix along with a sample-barcoded 5' primer. A template-switch 5' adaptor carrying 12 random nucleotides introduced a unique molecular identifier onto each TCR beta cDNA molecule. At least 2.5 million CDR3-containing paired-end reads were obtained from each sample. First-strand cDNA was synthesized from all RNA with the Mint cDNA synthesis kit, primed by a TRBC-specific oligonucleotide. After uracil-DNA glycosylase treatment, a first 18-cycle PCR used universal primers M1SS and BC2_uni_R on all cDNA. As for the original processing: Each sample was normalized by randomly selecting 1 million high-quality reads, each carrying a distinct molecular identifier. Instead of being binned into consensus sequences, reads that shared molecular identifiers were thrown out. MiTCR, set to a Q25 quality threshold and the strictest error-elimination algorithm, was used for CDR3 identification, clonotype clustering and error correction. Lower-bound total TCR beta diversity was estimated with a nonparametric unseen species model using Euler transformation. Using fastp trimming at Q25 and MiXCR clonotype assembly, TCRdb reanalyzed the public sequencing data and kept in-frame beta chains. Rows with a matching CDR3 protein are joined into one entry that keeps the most common DNA and genes. Here the V and J calls rest on TCRdb's processing, not on the authors' analysis. This sample is represented by some 1,800,000 distinct CDR3 sequences; more than 35% of them were singletons. In total, the top ten clones hold about 23% of the sample.

The entry originates in a study of blood T cells in healthy people across ages (dated by TCRdb to between 2014 and 2017). The study in broad terms: In model experiments, template switching captured roughly one uniquely barcoded TCR beta cDNA molecule for every two T cells. Using the same blood draw, the study looked at two additional independent replicas of 1 million unique cDNA reads for two donors, one aged 18 to 30 and the other aged 80 or older. The donors were split into four age groups: young (average 16 years), middle-aged (about 40), aged (more than 60) and long-lived (approximately 80). The study measured age-related changes in TCR beta repertoire diversity using deep sequencing normalized with unique cDNA molecular identifiers. To avoid experimental bias, donors of different ages were spread randomly across the sequencing lanes.

What the authors observed across the whole study: The long-lived group showed more naive CD4+ T cells, fewer expanded clones and increased TCR diversity than the aged group, suggesting age selection. Total diversity estimates from one million sequenced T cells were considered lower bounds and underestimates. A strong correlation was found between observed TCR beta diversity and the percentage of naive T cells measured by flow cytometry. Conclusive comparison of naive and antigen-experienced compartments was prevented by the profiling of bulk unsorted PBMCs. Observed TCR beta diversity per million T cells fell roughly linearly with age, and a significant reduction was already apparent by age roughly 40. Donor CMV infection status was unknown, potentially confounding age-related changes in expanded clonotypes.

Systemically healthy Caucasian individuals from Russia, some 36 in total and aged roughly 6 to 100 years, were included as donors. Ten milliliters of peripheral blood were drawn from each donor into EDTA-treated Vacutainer tubes. Ficoll-Paque density-gradient centrifugation was used to isolate PBMCs, with at least 6.5 million per sample. Trizol reagent was used to extract total RNA from PBMCs, with at least 5 micrograms per sample. For every donor, an aliquot of PBMCs went through flow cytometry to measure the percentages of naive CD45RAhigh/CD27high T cells. Sequenced: blood. This clonotype was obtained from a human donor in good health.

The sequenced DNA is TGTGCCAACAGCGTAGCGGCGGGCCAAGAGACCCAGTACTTC. It encodes CANSVAAGQETQYF. Recombination joined TRBV9 with TRBJ2-5; the D gene is perhaps TRBD2, on 6 matching bases. CDR3 length: 14 amino acids, cysteine to phenylalanine. Only CDR3 DNA remains: 42 bases, in frame from the first base. From a lookup of the germline V gene, CDR1 and CDR2 are SGDLS and YYNGEE.